Only a few counts were recorded for the clone carrying this TCR beta chain. Its antigen is unidentified. The CDR3 spans 21 residues. The ends were cut back, 0 bases at V and 1 base at J, with 23 bases in the middle. The PCR was carried out with 60 Vbeta primers and 13 Jbeta primers. Data came from immunoSEQ multiplex PCR; TCRdb stores just in-frame clones and leaves some out. The table lists about 260,000 clones, approximately 84% of them singletons. The entry originates in a study of cytomegalovirus exposure and HLA in healthy donors. Study observations and caveats: Segments of the TCR beta V type were, in most cases, productive about 90% or about 30% of the time in an earlier analysis. The classifier reportedly diagnosed cytomegalovirus status with high sensitivity and specificity. Donors belonging to an Asian-associated ancestry cluster reportedly showed fewer N-insertions in productive TCRs than the 666-donor mean, according to what a later analysis found.

Sequencing used PBMCs. This chain connects TRBV5-3 to TRBJ2-6, with TRBD2 as a possible D gene (5 bases). TRBV5-3 is noted as an ORF with a role that remains uncertain. This TCR came from a woman aged 40-49 years in good health and CMV-seropositive. CDR3 in amino acids: CARSLVREQRLTLSGANVLTF. DNA for the CDR3: TGTGCCAGAAGCTTGGTGAGGGAGCAGCGGCTAACCTTATCTGGGGCCAACGTCCTGACTTTC.